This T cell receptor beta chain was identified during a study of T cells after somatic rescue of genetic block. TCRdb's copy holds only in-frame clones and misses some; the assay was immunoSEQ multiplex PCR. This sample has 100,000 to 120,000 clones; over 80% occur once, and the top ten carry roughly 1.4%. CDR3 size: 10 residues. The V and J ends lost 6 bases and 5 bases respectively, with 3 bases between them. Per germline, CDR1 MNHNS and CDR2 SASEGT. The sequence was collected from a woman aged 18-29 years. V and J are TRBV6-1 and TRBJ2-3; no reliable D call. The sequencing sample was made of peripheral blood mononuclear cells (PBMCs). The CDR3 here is CASRVDTQYF. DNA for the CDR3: TGTGCCAGCAGGGTAGATACGCAGTATTTT.